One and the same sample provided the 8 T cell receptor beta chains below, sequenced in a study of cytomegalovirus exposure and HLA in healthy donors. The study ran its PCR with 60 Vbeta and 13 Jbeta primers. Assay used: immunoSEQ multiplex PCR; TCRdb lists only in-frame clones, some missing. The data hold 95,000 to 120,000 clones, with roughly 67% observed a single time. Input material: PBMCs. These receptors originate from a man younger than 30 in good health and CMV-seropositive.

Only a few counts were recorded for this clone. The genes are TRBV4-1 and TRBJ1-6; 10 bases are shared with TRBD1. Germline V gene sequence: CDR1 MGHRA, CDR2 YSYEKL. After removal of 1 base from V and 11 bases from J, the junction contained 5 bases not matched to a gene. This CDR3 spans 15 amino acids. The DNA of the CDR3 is TGCGCCAGCAGCCAAGGTGACAGGGGGCAGGCACCCCTCCACTTT. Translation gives CASSQGDRGQAPLHF.

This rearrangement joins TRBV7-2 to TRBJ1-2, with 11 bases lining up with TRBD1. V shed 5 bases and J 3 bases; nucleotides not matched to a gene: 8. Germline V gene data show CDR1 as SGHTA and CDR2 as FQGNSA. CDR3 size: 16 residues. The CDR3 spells CASSPWTGGGYYGYTF. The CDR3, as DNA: TGTGCCAGCAGCCCGTGGACAGGGGGCGGCTACTATGGCTACACCTTC.

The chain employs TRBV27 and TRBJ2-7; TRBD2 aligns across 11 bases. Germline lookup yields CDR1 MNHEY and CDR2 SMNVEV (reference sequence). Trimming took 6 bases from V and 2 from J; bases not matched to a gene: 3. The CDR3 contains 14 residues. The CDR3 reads CASSRLAGPYEQYV. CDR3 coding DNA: TGTGCCAGCAGCCGACTAGCGGGACCCTACGAGCAGTACGTC.

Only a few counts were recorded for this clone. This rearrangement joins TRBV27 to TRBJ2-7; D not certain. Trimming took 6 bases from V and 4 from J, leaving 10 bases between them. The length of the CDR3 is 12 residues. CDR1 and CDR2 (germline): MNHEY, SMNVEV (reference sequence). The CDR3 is CASSYTSYEQYF. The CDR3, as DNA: TGTGCCAGCAGCTATACCTCGTACGAGCAGTACTTC.

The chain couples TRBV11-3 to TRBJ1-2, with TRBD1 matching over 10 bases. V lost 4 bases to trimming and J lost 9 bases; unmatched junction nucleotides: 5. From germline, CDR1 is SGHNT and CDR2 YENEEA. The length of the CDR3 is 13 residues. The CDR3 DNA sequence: TGTGCCAGCAGCTGGGGACAGGGGAGAAGCTACACCTTC. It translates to CASSWGQGRSYTF.

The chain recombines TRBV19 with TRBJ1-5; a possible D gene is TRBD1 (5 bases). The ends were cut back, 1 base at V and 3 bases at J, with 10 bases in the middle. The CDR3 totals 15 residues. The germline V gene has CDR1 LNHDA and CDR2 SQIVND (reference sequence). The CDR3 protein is CASSIVGVLNQPQHF. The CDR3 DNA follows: TGTGCCAGTAGTATAGTAGGGGTCCTCAATCAGCCCCAGCATTTT.

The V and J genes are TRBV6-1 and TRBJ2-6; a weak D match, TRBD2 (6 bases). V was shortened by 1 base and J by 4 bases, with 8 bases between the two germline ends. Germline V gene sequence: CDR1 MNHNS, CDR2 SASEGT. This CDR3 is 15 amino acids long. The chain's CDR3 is CASSEEGRGANVLTF. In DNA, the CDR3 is TGTGCCAGCAGTGAAGAGGGGAGGGGGGCCAACGTCCTGACTTTC.

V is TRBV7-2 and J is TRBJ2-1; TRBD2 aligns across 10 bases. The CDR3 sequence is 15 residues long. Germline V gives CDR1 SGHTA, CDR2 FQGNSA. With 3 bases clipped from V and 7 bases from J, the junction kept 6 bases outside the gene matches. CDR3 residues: CASSLQRGGGNEQFF. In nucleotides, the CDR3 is TGTGCCAGCAGCTTGCAGCGGGGGGGCGGGAATGAGCAGTTCTTC.